This T cell receptor beta chain was sequenced for a study of T cell responses to AZD1222 COVID-19 vaccine. Study-wide background: Pooling covered second doses at about 4 or about 12 weeks.

TCRdb's table, derived via immunoSEQ multiplex PCR, lists solely in-frame clones and lacks some. The table records fewer than 150,000 clones, about nine tenths of them present only once. Overall study results and limits: The donor group comprised mostly white British people and more females; the analysis possibly underestimated clonal diversity.

This clone has just a few counts. As yet, its antigen is unknown. V dropped 0 bases and J dropped 3 bases, with 12 bases sitting between them. The CDR3 loop spans 16 amino acids. Per the germline V gene, CDR1 is MGHRA and CDR2 is YSYEKL. This specimen was peripheral blood, taken on day 0 of AZD1222 vaccination. The chain carries TRBV4-1 and TRBJ2-1; D is perhaps TRBD2 (5 bases). The receptor was derived from an adult in good health. The CDR3 protein is CASSQDNGNLYNEQFF. CDR3 DNA sequence: TGCGCCAGCAGCCAAGACAACGGGAACCTCTACAATGAGCAGTTCTTC.